Below, one T cell receptor (beta chain) is given with its context. The antigen remains undetermined. CD45RO-negative, CCR7-positively selected cells formed the naive CD8 fraction, excluding terminally differentiated effector memory CD45RA+ cells. The sample belongs to a study of shared clonotypes between healthy human individuals. Only in-frame clones appear in the TCRdb table, and some are missing; sequencing was by immunoSEQ multiplex PCR. Of around 1.9 million clones in the sample, about 92% were seen once. Notes on the study in general: Sequencing depth was expected to affect clonotype sharing among donors.

Material for sequencing was naive CD8+ T cells from PBMCs. This TCR came from a man aged 18 to 30 in good health. Some clones in this sample may be carry-over from other donors' samples.

The CDR3 sequence is CASSSYAGTLKTQYF. The CDR3 DNA reads as TGTGCCAGCAGTTCCTATGCCGGGACTCTAAAGACCCAGTACTTC. The chain carries TRBV28 and TRBJ2-5, with a tentative D call TRBD2 (6 bases). Trimming shortened V by 4 bases and J by 6 bases, and 18 bases separated the two germline ends. Per the germline V gene, CDR1 is MDHEN and CDR2 is SYDVKM. The length of the CDR3 is 15 residues.